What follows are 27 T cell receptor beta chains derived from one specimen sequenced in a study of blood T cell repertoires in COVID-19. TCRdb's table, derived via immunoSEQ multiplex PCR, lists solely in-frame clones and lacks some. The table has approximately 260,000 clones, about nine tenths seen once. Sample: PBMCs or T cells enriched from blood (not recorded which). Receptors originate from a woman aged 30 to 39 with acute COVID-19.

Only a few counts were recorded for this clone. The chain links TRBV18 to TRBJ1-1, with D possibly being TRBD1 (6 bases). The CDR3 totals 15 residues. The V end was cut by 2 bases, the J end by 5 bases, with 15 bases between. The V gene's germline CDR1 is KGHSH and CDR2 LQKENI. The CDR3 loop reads CASSPGLNRATEAFF. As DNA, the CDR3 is TGTGCCAGCTCACCAGGACTTAACAGGGCTACTGAAGCTTTCTTT. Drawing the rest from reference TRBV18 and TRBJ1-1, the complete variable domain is NAGVMQNPRHLVRRRGQEARLRCSPMKGHSHVYWYRQLPEEGLKFMVYLQKENIIDESGMPKERFSAEFPKEGPSILRIQQVVRGDSAAYFCASSPGLNRATEAFFGQGTRLTVV.

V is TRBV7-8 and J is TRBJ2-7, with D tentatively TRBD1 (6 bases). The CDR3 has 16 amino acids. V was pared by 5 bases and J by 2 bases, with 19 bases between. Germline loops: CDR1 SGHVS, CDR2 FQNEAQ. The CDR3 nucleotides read TGTGCCAGCAGCCGACAGGCGACGGTCCCCCCCTACGAGCAGTACTTC. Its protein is CASSRQATVPPYEQYF.

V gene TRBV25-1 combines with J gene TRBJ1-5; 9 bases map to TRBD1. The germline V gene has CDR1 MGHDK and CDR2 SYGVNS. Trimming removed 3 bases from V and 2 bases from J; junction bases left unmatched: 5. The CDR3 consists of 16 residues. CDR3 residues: CASSDWTGEGNQPQHF. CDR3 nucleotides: TGTGCCAGCAGTGACTGGACAGGGGAAGGCAATCAGCCCCAGCATTTT.

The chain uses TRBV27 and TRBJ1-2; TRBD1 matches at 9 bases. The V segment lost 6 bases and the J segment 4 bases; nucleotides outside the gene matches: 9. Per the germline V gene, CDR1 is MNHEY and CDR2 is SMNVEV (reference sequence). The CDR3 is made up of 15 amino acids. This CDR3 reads CASSLTGGFIYGYTF. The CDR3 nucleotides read TGTGCCAGCAGCTTGACAGGGGGGTTCATCTATGGCTACACCTTC.

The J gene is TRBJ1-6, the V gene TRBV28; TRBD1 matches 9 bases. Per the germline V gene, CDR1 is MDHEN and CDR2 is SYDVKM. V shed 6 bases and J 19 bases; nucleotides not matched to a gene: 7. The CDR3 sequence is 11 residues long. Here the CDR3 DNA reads TGTGCCAGCAGCACAGGGACAGGGAAACACTTT. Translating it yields CASSTGTGKHF.

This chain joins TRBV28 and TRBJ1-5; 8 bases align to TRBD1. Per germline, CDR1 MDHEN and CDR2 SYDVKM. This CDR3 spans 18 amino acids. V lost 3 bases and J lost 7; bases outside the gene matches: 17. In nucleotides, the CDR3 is TGTGCCAGCAGTTTCCCTCGTTCCGGGACAGGCGGGTACCAGCCCCAGCATTTT. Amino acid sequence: CASSFPRSGTGGYQPQHF. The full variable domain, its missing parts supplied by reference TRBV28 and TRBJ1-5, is DVKVTQSSRYLVKRTGEKVFLECVQDMDHENMFWYRQDPGLGLRLIYFSYDVKMKEKGDIPEGYSVSREKKERFSLILESASTNQTSMYLCASSFPRSGTGGYQPQHFGDGTRLSIL.

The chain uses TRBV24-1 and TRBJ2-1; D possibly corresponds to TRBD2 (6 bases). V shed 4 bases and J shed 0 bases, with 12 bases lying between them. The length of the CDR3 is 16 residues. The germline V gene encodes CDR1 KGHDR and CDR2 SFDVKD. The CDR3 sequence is CATSDGRGSSYNEQFF. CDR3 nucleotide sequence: TGTGCCACCAGTGACGGGAGAGGGAGCTCCTACAATGAGCAGTTCTTC.

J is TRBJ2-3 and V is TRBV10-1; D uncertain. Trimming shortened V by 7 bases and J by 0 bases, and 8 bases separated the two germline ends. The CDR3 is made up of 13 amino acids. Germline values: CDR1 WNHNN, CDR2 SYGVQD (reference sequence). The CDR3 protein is CASNQDSTDTQYF. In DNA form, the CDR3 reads TGCGCCAGCAATCAGGATAGCACAGATACGCAGTATTTT.

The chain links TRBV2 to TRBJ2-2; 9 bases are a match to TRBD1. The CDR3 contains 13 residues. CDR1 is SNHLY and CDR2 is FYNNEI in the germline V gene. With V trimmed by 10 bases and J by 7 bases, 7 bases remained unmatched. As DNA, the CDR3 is TGTGCCACTTACAGGGGGCTTGACGGGGAGCTGTTTTTT. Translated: CATYRGLDGELFF. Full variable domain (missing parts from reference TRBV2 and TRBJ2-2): EPEVTQTPSHQVTQMGQEVILRCVPISNHLYFYWYRQILGQKVEFLVSFYNNEISEKSEIFDDQFSVERPDGSNFTLKIRSTKLEDSAMYFCATYRGLDGELFFGEGSRLTVL.

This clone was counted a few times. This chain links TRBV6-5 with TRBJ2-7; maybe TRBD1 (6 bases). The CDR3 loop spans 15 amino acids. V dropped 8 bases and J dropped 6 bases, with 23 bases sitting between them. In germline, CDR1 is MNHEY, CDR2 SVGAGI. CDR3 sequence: CASGDRFSNAAEQYF. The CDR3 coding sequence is TGTGCCAGCGGAGACAGGTTTTCAAACGCTGCCGAGCAGTACTTC.

CDR3 residues: CASSQFAGVGEKLFF. The CDR3 nucleotides are TGTGCCAGCAGCCAGTTCGCAGGGGTAGGGGAAAAACTGTTTTTT. V and J are TRBV3-1 (or the pseudogene TRBV3-2) and TRBJ1-4; a weak D match, TRBD1 (6 bases). Germline V gene sequence: CDR1 LGHDT, CDR2 YNNKEL (reference sequence). Trimming cost V 3 bases and J 8 bases, with 16 bases left between them. The CDR3 loop spans 15 amino acids.

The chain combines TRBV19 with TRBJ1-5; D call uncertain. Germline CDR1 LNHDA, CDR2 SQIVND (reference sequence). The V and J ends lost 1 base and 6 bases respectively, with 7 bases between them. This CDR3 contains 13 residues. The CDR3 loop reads CASSIGGSQPQHF. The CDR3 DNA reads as TGTGCCAGTAGTATAGGAGGGAGTCAGCCCCAGCATTTT.

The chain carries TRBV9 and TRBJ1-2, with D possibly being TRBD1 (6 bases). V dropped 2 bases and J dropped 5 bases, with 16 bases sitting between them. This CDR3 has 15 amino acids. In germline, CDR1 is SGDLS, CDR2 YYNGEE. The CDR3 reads CASSVTGSSTYGYTF. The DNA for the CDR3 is TGTGCCAGCAGCGTGACAGGCTCCTCAACATATGGCTACACCTTC.

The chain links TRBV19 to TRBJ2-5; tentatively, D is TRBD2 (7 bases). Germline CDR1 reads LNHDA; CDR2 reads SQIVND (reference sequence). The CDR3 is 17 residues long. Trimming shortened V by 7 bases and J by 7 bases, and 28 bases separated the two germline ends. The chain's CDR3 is CASTRGAGGDPGGTQYF. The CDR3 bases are TGTGCCAGTACCCGGGGGGCAGGAGGAGACCCCGGTGGGACCCAGTACTTC.

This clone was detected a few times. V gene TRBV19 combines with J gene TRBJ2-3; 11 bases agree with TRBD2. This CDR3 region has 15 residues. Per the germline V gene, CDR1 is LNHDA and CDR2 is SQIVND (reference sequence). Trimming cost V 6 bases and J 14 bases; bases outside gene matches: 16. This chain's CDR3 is CASRTSGLAAPGPYF. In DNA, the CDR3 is TGTGCCAGTAGAACCTCGGGACTAGCGGCCCCGGGGCCGTATTTT.

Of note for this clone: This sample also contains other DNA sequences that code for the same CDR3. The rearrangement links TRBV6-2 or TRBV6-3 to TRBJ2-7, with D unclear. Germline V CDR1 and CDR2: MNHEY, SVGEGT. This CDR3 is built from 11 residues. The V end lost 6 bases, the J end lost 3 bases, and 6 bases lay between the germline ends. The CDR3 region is CASSSLYEQYF. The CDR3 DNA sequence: TGTGCCAGCAGCTCCCTCTACGAGCAGTACTTC.

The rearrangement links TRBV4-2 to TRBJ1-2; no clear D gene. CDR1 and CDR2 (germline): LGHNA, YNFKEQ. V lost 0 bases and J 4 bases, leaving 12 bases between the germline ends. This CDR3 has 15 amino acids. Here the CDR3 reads CASSQDESPAYGYTF. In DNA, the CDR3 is TGTGCCAGCAGCCAAGATGAGAGTCCTGCCTATGGCTACACCTTC.

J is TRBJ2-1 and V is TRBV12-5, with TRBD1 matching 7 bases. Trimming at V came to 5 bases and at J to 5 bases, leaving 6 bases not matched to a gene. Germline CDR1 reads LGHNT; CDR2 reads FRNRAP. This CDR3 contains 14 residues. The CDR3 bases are TGTGCTAGTGGTCCGGGACAGTCAGACAATGAGCAGTTCTTC. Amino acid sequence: CASGPGQSDNEQFF.

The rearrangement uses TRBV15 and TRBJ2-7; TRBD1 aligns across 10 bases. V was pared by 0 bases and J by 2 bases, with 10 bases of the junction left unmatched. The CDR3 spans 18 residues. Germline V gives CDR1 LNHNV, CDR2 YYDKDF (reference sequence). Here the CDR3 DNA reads TGTGCCACCAGCAGAGATATTCCGGGGACAGGGGCAGCCTACGAGCAGTACTTC. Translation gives CATSRDIPGTGAAYEQYF.

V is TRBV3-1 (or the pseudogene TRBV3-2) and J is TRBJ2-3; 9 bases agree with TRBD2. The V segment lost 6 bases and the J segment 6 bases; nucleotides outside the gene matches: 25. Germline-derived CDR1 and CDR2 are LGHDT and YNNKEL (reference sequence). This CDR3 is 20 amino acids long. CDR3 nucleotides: TGTGCCAGCAGTCAGCTCGGGCTAGCGGGACTGAAAATCGGGGGGGATACGCAGTATTTT. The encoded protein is CASSQLGLAGLKIGGDTQYF.

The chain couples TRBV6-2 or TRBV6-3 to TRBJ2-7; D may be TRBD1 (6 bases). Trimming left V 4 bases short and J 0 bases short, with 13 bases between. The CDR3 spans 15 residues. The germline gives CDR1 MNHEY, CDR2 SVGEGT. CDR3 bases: TGTGCCAGCAGTTCTACCGGGACACCCTCCTACGAGCAGTACTTC. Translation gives CASSSTGTPSYEQYF.

The DNA for the CDR3 is TGTGCCAGCAGCGGACAGGGGTGGACTGAAGCTTTCTTT. Translated, it gives CASSGQGWTEAFF. The chain is built from TRBV9 and TRBJ1-1, with 8 bases lining up with TRBD1. Per the germline V gene, CDR1 is SGDLS and CDR2 is YYNGEE. CDR3 length: 13 residues. The ends lost 3 bases at V and 5 bases at J; junction bases unmatched: 3.

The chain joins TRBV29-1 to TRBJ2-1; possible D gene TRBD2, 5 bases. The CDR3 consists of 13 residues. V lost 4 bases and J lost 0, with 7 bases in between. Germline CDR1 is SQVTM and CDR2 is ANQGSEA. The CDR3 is CSVGESSYNEQFF. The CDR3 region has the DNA TGCAGCGTTGGGGAGAGCTCCTACAATGAGCAGTTCTTC.

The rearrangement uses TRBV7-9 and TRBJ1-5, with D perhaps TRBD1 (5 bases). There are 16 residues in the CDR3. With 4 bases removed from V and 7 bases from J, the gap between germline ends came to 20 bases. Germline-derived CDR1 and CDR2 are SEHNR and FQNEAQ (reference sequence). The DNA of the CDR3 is TGTGCCAGCAGCTCCTGGACAAATCTTAGTCCCCAGCCCCAGCATTTT. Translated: CASSSWTNLSPQPQHF.

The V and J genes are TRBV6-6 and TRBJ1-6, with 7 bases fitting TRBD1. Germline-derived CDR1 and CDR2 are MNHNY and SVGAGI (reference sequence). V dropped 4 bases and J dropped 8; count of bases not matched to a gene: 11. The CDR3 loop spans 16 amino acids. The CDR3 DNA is TGTGCCAGCAGTTTCGAGGGGGCGGGAATCTATTCACCCCTCCACTTT. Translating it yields CASSFEGAGIYSPLHF.

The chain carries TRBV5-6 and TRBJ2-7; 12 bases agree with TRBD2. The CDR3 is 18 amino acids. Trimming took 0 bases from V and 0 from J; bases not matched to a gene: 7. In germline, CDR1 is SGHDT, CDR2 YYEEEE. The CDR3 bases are TGTGCCAGCAGCTTGGCCCCTCTAGCGGGAGGGAGCTCCTACGAGCAGTACTTC. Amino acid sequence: CASSLAPLAGGSSYEQYF.

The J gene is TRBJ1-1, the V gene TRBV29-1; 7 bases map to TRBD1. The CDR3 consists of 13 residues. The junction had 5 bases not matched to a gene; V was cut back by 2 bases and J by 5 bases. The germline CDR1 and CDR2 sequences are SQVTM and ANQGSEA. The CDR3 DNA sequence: TGCAGCGTTGAATCGGCAGGGGGGACTGAAGCTTTCTTT. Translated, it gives CSVESAGGTEAFF.